The 31 T cell receptor beta chains reported below all come from one sample, sequenced in a study of neurological immune-mediated disorders. From the 5' RACE reads, TCRdb called clonotypes with MiXCR, one entry per CDR3 protein. This table holds 45,000 to 70,000 distinct CDR3 sequences, 4% to 5.5% found once. Sequencing used PBMCs. The source is a man aged 45-65 years with multiple sclerosis.

At least ten counts were recorded for this clonotype. This chain joins TRBV10-2 and TRBJ2-1; 10 bases line up with TRBD2. The germline CDR1 and CDR2 sequences are WSHSY and SAAADI. Losses at the gene ends were 3 bases for V and 4 bases for J; bases not matched to a gene: 3. The CDR3 has 15 amino acids. CDR3: CASSELAGNYNEQFF. The CDR3, as DNA: TGCGCCAGCAGTGAACTAGCGGGAAATTACAATGAGCAGTTCTTC.

This clonotype came up many times. J is TRBJ2-1 and V is TRBV7-2; D tentatively fits TRBD1 or TRBD2 (5 bases each). The germline gives CDR1 SGHTA, CDR2 FQGNSA. Trimming left V 9 bases short and J 1 base short, with 13 bases between. This CDR3 comprises 14 residues. The CDR3 spells CASTRDGSYNEQFF. The CDR3 DNA sequence: TGTGCCAGTACCAGGGACGGGTCCTACAATGAGCAGTTCTTC.

This clonotype was counted ten times or more. This sequence joins TRBV7-9 and TRBJ1-1; D not resolved. V lost 2 bases and J 6 bases, leaving 4 bases between the germline ends. Looked up from germline, CDR1 is SEHNR and CDR2 is FQNEAQ (reference sequence). This CDR3 region has 11 residues. The CDR3 protein is CASSLRPEAFF. The CDR3 bases are TGTGCCAGCAGCTTACGTCCTGAAGCTTTCTTT.

This clonotype was counted many times. The chain uses TRBV20-1 and TRBJ2-3, with 8 bases identical to TRBD2. The junction had 10 bases not matched to a gene; V was cut back by 3 bases and J by 5 bases. Per germline, CDR1 DFQATT and CDR2 SNEGSKA (reference sequence). The CDR3 is made up of 15 amino acids. CDR3 sequence reads: CSARNDRGGLDTQYF. In DNA form, the CDR3 reads TGCAGTGCTAGGAATGATCGGGGGGGCCTAGATACGCAGTATTTT.

This clonotype came up many times. V gene TRBV20-1 combines with J gene TRBJ1-1; D may be TRBD1 (5 bases). This CDR3 is 16 amino acids long. CDR1 and CDR2 from the germline V gene are DFQATT and SNEGSKA (reference sequence). V was clipped by 8 bases and J by 0 bases, with 22 bases between them. This chain's CDR3 is CSTKGREGQMNTEAFF. Here the CDR3 DNA reads TGCAGTACTAAAGGCAGGGAAGGGCAAATGAACACTGAAGCTTTCTTT.

This rearrangement joins TRBV18 to TRBJ2-6, with D possibly matching TRBD1 (6 bases). The ends were cut back, 5 bases at V and 1 base at J, with 18 bases in the middle. The CDR3 covers 18 residues. Germline V gives CDR1 KGHSH, CDR2 LQKENI. CDR3 region: CASSGSRQARSGANVLTF. In DNA, the CDR3 is TGTGCCAGCTCAGGGTCTCGACAGGCAAGATCTGGGGCCAACGTCCTGACTTTC. The variable domain in full, with the rest retrieved from reference TRBV18 and TRBJ2-6, is NAGVMQNPRHLVRRRGQEARLRCSPMKGHSHVYWYRQLPEEGLKFMVYLQKENIIDESGMPKERFSAEFPKEGPSILRIQQVVRGDSAAYFCASSGSRQARSGANVLTFGAGSRLTVL.

A remark on this clonotype: A read error may account for a junction end that differs from germline. This CDR3 is CSASGSGTADQPQNF. CDR3 bases: TGCAGTGCTAGTGGTTCGGGGACAGCAGATCAGCCCCAGAATTTT. The V call is TRBV20-1, the J call TRBJ1-5, with 7 bases that match TRBD1. CDR1 is DFQATT, CDR2 SNEGSKA, per germline (reference sequence). CDR3 size: 15 residues.

This clonotype was found many times. The chain employs TRBV14 and TRBJ2-1, with unresolved D. The germline CDR1 and CDR2 sequences are SGHDN and FVKESK. This CDR3 spans 15 amino acids. Deletions cut 3 bases from V and 10 bases from J, with 19 bases between. CDR3 sequence (DNA): TGTGCCAGCAGCCACCAAGACTTATCCGAATGGGAGCAGTTCTTC. Its protein is CASSHQDLSEWEQFF.

This clonotype was detected many times. The J gene is TRBJ2-5, the V gene TRBV7-2; 8 bases agree with TRBD2. After removal of 2 bases from V and 2 bases from J, the junction contained 4 bases not matched to a gene. This CDR3 contains 15 residues. Germline V gene data show CDR1 as SGHTA and CDR2 as FQGNSA. This chain's CDR3 is CASSLQRGPQETQYF. DNA for the CDR3: TGTGCCAGCAGCTTACAGCGGGGGCCACAAGAGACCCAGTACTTC.

This clonotype came up many times. The chain links TRBV30 to TRBJ1-1, with D possibly matching TRBD1 (5 bases). CDR1 GTSNPN and CDR2 SVGIG come from the germline V gene (reference sequence). With 1 base removed from V and 2 bases from J, the gap between germline ends came to 8 bases. The length of the CDR3 is 13 residues. The CDR3 loop reads CAWSGGINTEAFF. CDR3 coding DNA: TGTGCCTGGAGTGGGGGGATTAACACTGAAGCTTTCTTT.

This clonotype came up many times. This sequence joins TRBV20-1 and TRBJ1-4; D unclear. V lost 2 bases and J lost 3, with 7 bases in between. Germline CDR1 DFQATT, CDR2 SNEGSKA (reference sequence). CDR3 length: 13 residues. Here the CDR3 DNA reads TGCAGTGCTAGACAGCAGCCTAATGAAAAACTGTTTTTT. This gives the protein CSARQQPNEKLFF.

This clonotype has a count of ten or more. The CDR3 DNA reads as TGTGCCAGCAGCGTGGAACCGGACAGGGTTCGTAACACCGGGGAGCTGTTTTTT. Translation gives CASSVEPDRVRNTGELFF. V gene TRBV11-2 combines with J gene TRBJ2-2, with 8 bases that match TRBD1. The germline gives CDR1 SGHAT, CDR2 FQNNGV. Trimming at V came to 5 bases and at J to 2 bases, leaving 13 bases not matched to a gene. This CDR3 contains 18 residues.

The table lists this clonotype with many counts. This chain connects TRBV20-1 to TRBJ2-2; 9 bases are a match to TRBD1. CDR1 DFQATT and CDR2 SNEGSKA come from the germline V gene (reference sequence). The CDR3 is 11 residues long. CDR3 in amino acids: CGSQGAGELFF. CDR3 DNA sequence: TGCGGTTCACAGGGGGCGGGGGAGCTGTTTTTT.

This clonotype was detected many times. The chain employs TRBV12-3 or TRBV12-4 and TRBJ2-7; D is perhaps TRBD2 (6 bases). V lost 6 bases, J lost 7 bases, and 19 bases lay in between. This CDR3 contains 14 residues. The CDR3 is CASSNLRDRGEQYF. The CDR3 DNA follows: TGTGCCAGCAGCAACCTCAGGGACCGGGGGGAGCAGTACTTC.

At least ten counts were recorded for this clonotype. This chain connects TRBV28 to TRBJ2-7; a possible D gene is TRBD2 (6 bases). Looked up from germline, CDR1 is MDHEN and CDR2 is SYDVKM. The V gene lost 3 bases and the J gene lost 7 bases, with 10 bases spanning the gap. The CDR3 extends over 12 amino acids. The CDR3 reads CASSLSAGEQYF. CDR3 sequence (DNA): TGTGCCAGCAGTTTGTCCGCGGGGGAGCAGTACTTC.

This clonotype turned up a few times. V and J are TRBV2 and TRBJ2-1; D gene ambiguous. Trimming stripped 4 bases from V and 5 bases from J, with 6 bases between. Germline V lookup: CDR1 SNHLY, CDR2 FYNNEI. The CDR3 extends over 12 amino acids. The CDR3 is CASSVGDNEQFF. Here the CDR3 DNA reads TGTGCCAGCAGTGTAGGCGACAATGAGCAGTTCTTC.

This clonotype was picked up a small number of times. The chain joins TRBV7-2 to TRBJ2-2, with D perhaps matching TRBD1 or TRBD2 (5 bases each). The CDR3 is 16 residues long. The V and J ends lost 4 bases and 5 bases respectively, with 17 bases between them. The germline V gene encodes CDR1 SGHTA and CDR2 FQGNSA. The CDR3 bases are TGTGCCAGCAGCTCGTCTCTGGGGGAATTAACCGGGGAGCTGTTTTTT. Residues: CASSSSLGELTGELFF.

This clonotype showed up many times. CDR3 amino acids: CASSGDLASQQFF. CDR3 coding DNA: TGTGCCAGCAGCGGAGATCTGGCATCACAGCAGTTCTTC. V gene TRBV9 combines with J gene TRBJ2-1; D unclear. V dropped 3 bases and J dropped 11 bases, with 15 bases sitting between them. Germline CDR1 reads SGDLS; CDR2 reads YYNGEE. The CDR3 totals 13 residues.

This clonotype was seen at least ten times. The rearrangement uses TRBV6-5 and TRBJ1-1; maybe TRBD1 (6 bases). V was pared by 2 bases and J by 2 bases, with 12 bases between. The CDR3 sequence is 15 residues long. The germline CDR1 and CDR2 sequences are MNHEY and SVGAGI. CDR3 protein: CASSYVGRGNTEAFF. CDR3 DNA sequence: TGTGCCAGCAGTTACGTAGGCAGGGGCAACACTGAAGCTTTCTTT.

In this sample, this clonotype turned up a few times. This rearrangement joins TRBV20-1 to TRBJ2-1; the match to TRBD1 covers 9 bases. This CDR3 is built from 19 residues. Germline assignment: CDR1 DFQATT and CDR2 SNEGSKA (reference sequence). The V gene end was trimmed by 1 base and the J gene end by 0 bases; junction bases not matched to a gene: 13. The CDR3 region is CSARGRGQGWTGSYNEQFF. Here the CDR3 DNA reads TGCAGTGCTAGAGGACGGGGACAGGGATGGACTGGCTCCTACAATGAGCAGTTCTTC.

This clonotype was seen only a few times. V usage is TRBV11-2 and J usage is TRBJ1-1, with a weak D call TRBD1 (6 bases). V dropped 3 bases and J dropped 5 bases, with 10 bases sitting between them. The CDR3 is 13 residues long. Germline CDR1 is SGHAT and CDR2 is FQNNGV. The CDR3 is CASSFRGWTEAFF. The CDR3 region has the DNA TGTGCCAGCAGCTTTAGGGGGTGGACTGAAGCTTTCTTT.

This clonotype was found once. This chain links TRBV5-1 with TRBJ2-5; 7 bases fit TRBD2. V lost 5 bases, J lost 2 bases, and 3 bases stayed unmatched. Germline assignment: CDR1 SGHRS and CDR2 YFSETQ. This CDR3 spans 13 amino acids. CDR3 loop: CASRAGVQETQYF. In DNA form, the CDR3 reads TGCGCCAGCAGGGCGGGGGTTCAAGAGACCCAGTACTTC.

In its sample, this clonotype was seen many times. The chain combines TRBV7-8 with TRBJ2-3; D not certain. The CDR3 has 14 residues. V lost 1 base and J 4 bases, leaving 9 bases between the germline ends. CDR1 and CDR2 from the germline V gene are SGHVS and FQNEAQ. CDR3: CASSLVDVADTQYF. DNA of the CDR3: TGTGCCAGCAGCTTAGTCGATGTGGCAGATACGCAGTATTTT.

Ten or more counts support this clonotype. The chain links TRBV3-1 to TRBJ2-1; possibly TRBD2 for D (6 bases). V lost 5 bases, J lost 1 base, and 9 bases lay in between. Germline V gene sequence: CDR1 LGHDT, CDR2 YNNKEL (reference sequence). The CDR3 runs to 14 residues. The CDR3 reads CASSIRGSYNEQFF. The CDR3 DNA follows: TGTGCCAGCAGCATCCGGGGGTCCTACAATGAGCAGTTCTTC.

This clonotype has a count of ten or more. CDR3 sequence: CASSFGEHQPQHF. Written as DNA, the CDR3 is TGTGCCAGCAGTTTTGGAGAGCATCAGCCCCAGCATTTT. The rearrangement links TRBV12-3 or TRBV12-4 to TRBJ1-5; D gene uncertain. V lost 3 bases to trimming and J lost 5 bases, with 8 bases between them. This CDR3 contains 13 residues.

At least ten counts were recorded for this clonotype. The chain recombines TRBV5-5 with TRBJ2-1; TRBD1 might be the D (5 bases). The CDR3 is 14 amino acids. From germline, CDR1 is SGHKS and CDR2 YYEKEE (reference sequence). The V end lost 0 bases, the J end lost 4 bases, and 8 bases lay between the germline ends. CDR3 nucleotides: TGTGCCAGCAGCTTGGATCAGGGTTACAATGAGCAGTTCTTC. Protein product: CASSLDQGYNEQFF.

This clonotype was recorded at least ten times. The genes are TRBV4-1 and TRBJ1-2; a weak D match, TRBD1 (5 bases). Germline V gives CDR1 MGHRA, CDR2 YSYEKL. Trimming pared 2 bases from V and 1 base from J, leaving 11 bases between. CDR3 size: 15 residues. CDR3 sequence reads: CASSQTKGINYGYTF. For the CDR3, the DNA is TGCGCCAGCAGCCAAACGAAGGGGATTAACTATGGCTACACCTTC.

This clonotype was observed at least ten times. CDR3 region: CSARWEGAGGYTF. The CDR3 DNA is TGCAGTGCTAGATGGGAGGGGGCGGGAGGCTACACCTTC. This sequence joins TRBV20-1 and TRBJ1-2; 7 bases align to TRBD1. The germline gives CDR1 DFQATT, CDR2 SNEGSKA (reference sequence). The CDR3 is made up of 13 amino acids. The J segment lost 8 bases and the V segment lost 2 bases, leaving 8 bases of the junction unmatched.

This clonotype appeared many times. This rearrangement joins TRBV5-1 to TRBJ2-7; TRBD2 might be the D (6 bases). Trimming pared 4 bases from V and 2 bases from J, leaving 16 bases between. Germline-derived CDR1 and CDR2 are SGHRS and YFSETQ. The CDR3 extends over 15 amino acids. The CDR3 spells CASSLVGGSPYEQYF. Here the CDR3 DNA reads TGCGCCAGCAGCCTGGTAGGAGGGTCACCCTACGAGCAGTACTTC.

This clonotype has ten or more counts. The chain uses TRBV7-9 and TRBJ1-5; D remains unclear. CDR3 length: 15 residues. Per germline, CDR1 SEHNR and CDR2 FQNEAQ (reference sequence). The V and J ends lost 0 bases and 2 bases respectively, with 8 bases between them. This CDR3 is CASSLAGSGNQPQHF. CDR3 nucleotides: TGTGCCAGCAGCTTAGCTGGGAGTGGCAATCAGCCCCAGCATTTT.

The CDR3 region is CATRRGDRLLGEQFF. In DNA, the CDR3 is TGTGCCACCCGTAGGGGAGACAGATTGTTGGGAGAGCAGTTCTTC. The V gene is TRBV6-4, the J gene TRBJ2-1; tentatively, D is TRBD1 or TRBD2 (5 bases each). The CDR3 runs 15 residues. Germline V lookup: CDR1 MRHNA, CDR2 SNTAGT. V lost 10 bases and J lost 10, with 26 bases in between.